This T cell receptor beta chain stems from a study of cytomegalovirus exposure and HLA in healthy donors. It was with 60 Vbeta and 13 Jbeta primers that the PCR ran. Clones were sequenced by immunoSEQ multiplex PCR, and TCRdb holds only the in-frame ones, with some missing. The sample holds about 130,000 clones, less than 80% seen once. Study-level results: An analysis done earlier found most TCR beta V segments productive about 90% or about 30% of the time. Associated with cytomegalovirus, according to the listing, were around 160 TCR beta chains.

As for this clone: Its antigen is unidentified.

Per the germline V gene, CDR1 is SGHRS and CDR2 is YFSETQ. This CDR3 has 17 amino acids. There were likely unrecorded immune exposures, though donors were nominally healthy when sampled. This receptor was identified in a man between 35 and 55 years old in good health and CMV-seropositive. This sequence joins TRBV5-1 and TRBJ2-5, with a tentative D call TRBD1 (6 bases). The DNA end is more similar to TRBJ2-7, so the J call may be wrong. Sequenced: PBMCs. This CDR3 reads CASSFSVNRDTNYEQYF. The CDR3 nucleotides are TGCGCCAGCAGCTTTTCGGTCAACCGGGACACGAACTACGAGCAGTACTTC.